This TCR beta chain was captured in a study of Graves' ophthalmopathy and Graves' hyperthyroidism. From RNA, the CDR3 regions of TCR beta chains were amplified and sequenced. The first-round RT-PCR employed HTBI primers together with the Qiagen OneStep RT-PCR kit. A multiplex PCR was then performed as the second round. TCRdb re-analysed the multiplex PCR reads in MiXCR, keeping a single row per CDR3 protein. The sample carries approximately 700,000 distinct CDR3 sequences, about 41% recorded once. Other autoimmune disease, uncontrolled infection, pregnancy and lactation led to exclusion. This clonotype was seen many times. CDR3 length equals 13 residues. V dropped 7 bases and J dropped 5 bases, with 11 bases sitting between them.

The V call is TRBV12-3 or TRBV12-4, the J call TRBJ1-4; D is unclear. This receptor was obtained from an adult man with Graves' ophthalmopathy. The source material was peripheral blood. Here the CDR3 DNA reads TGTGCCAGCAAGGACGACCTGAATGAAAAACTGTTTTTT. Its translation is CASKDDLNEKLFF.